The 28 T cell receptor beta chains reported below all come from one sample, sequenced in a study of T cell repertoires in cytomegalovirus infection. TCRdb recomputed calls from the reads with MiXCR, one row per CDR3 protein. Of roughly 500,000 distinct CDR3 sequences in the sample, around 11% were seen once. The sample taken for sequencing was PBMCs. Receptors originate from a human donor in good health (CMV status not recorded). Some clones in this sample may be carry-over from other donors' samples.

Ten or more counts support this clonotype. The chain recombines TRBV28 with TRBJ2-3, with D unclear. CDR3 size: 16 residues. The V gene lost 3 bases and the J gene lost 1 base, with 14 bases spanning the gap. Germline CDR1 reads MDHEN; CDR2 reads SYDVKM. This CDR3 reads CASSLWVGRRTDTQYF. The CDR3 bases are TGTGCCAGCAGTTTGTGGGTCGGCAGGCGCACAGATACGCAGTATTTT.

This clonotype was counted only a few times. This chain connects TRBV20-1 to TRBJ1-1; D is uncertain. The ends were cut back, 2 bases at V and 8 bases at J, with 12 bases in the middle. This CDR3 is built from 12 residues. The germline CDR1 and CDR2 sequences are DFQATT and SNEGSKA (reference sequence). Here the CDR3 reads CSARKTLTEAFF. Here the CDR3 DNA reads TGCAGTGCTAGAAAAACCCTGACGGAAGCTTTCTTT.

The sample holds many counts of this clonotype. V and J are TRBV7-9 and TRBJ1-3; D perhaps matches TRBD1 (6 bases). The CDR3 runs 15 residues. V was shortened by 3 bases and J by 7 bases, with 16 bases between the two germline ends. Germline V CDR1 and CDR2: SEHNR, FQNEAQ (reference sequence). CDR3 protein: CASSFDTGMKNTIYF. CDR3 DNA sequence: TGTGCCAGCAGCTTCGACACAGGGATGAAGAACACCATATATTTT.

In its sample, this clonotype was seen a few times. This chain joins TRBV5-1 and TRBJ1-6, with D unclear. CDR1 SGHRS and CDR2 YFSETQ come from the germline V gene. Trimming removed 2 bases at V and 6 bases at J, with 15 bases between. The CDR3 length is 16 residues. The CDR3 coding sequence is TGCGCCAGCAGCTTCTACCCGGACGTTGCTAATTCACCCCTCCACTTT. It translates to CASSFYPDVANSPLHF.

The rearrangement joins TRBV11-2 to TRBJ2-7, with D perhaps being TRBD1 or TRBD2 (7 bases each). The CDR3 is 16 amino acids. Trimming pared 4 bases from V and 2 bases from J, leaving 18 bases between. Germline V gene lookup returns CDR1 SGHAT and CDR2 FQNNGV. The CDR3 nucleotides are TGTGCCAGCAGCTGGCAGGGGGGGGAGAGAACCTACGAGCAGTACTTC. It translates to CASSWQGGERTYEQYF.

The J gene is TRBJ2-7, the V gene TRBV29-1; TRBD1 aligns across 7 bases. In germline, CDR1 is SQVTM, CDR2 ANQGSEA. The length of the CDR3 is 13 residues. The V and J ends lost 7 bases and 4 bases, in that order; junction bases with no gene match: 10. This chain's CDR3 is CSALTGKGYEQYF. CDR3 nucleotide sequence: TGCAGCGCTCTGACAGGGAAGGGGTACGAGCAGTACTTC.

This clonotype was counted between two and nine times. The V gene is TRBV7-9, the J gene TRBJ1-2, with D perhaps TRBD1 (5 bases). The CDR3 has 16 amino acids. The V and J ends lost 3 bases and 1 base respectively, with 15 bases between them. Germline V gene lookup returns CDR1 SEHNR and CDR2 FQNEAQ (reference sequence). CDR3 DNA: TGTGCCAGCAGCTTGACTGGTTCAGGGAGTAACTATGGCTACACCTTC. This sequence encodes CASSLTGSGSNYGYTF.

This clonotype was counted at least ten times. The V and J genes are TRBV7-8 and TRBJ1-2; TRBD1 agrees at 8 bases. The germline CDR1 and CDR2 sequences are SGHVS and FQNEAQ. The CDR3 consists of 14 residues. Unmatched junction bases numbered 5, after V lost 1 base and J lost 7 bases. CDR3 sequence (DNA): TGTGCCAGCAGCTTAGATCAGGGGGCTGGTGGCTACACCTTC. Residues: CASSLDQGAGGYTF.

This chain links TRBV5-1 with TRBJ2-5, with D possibly being TRBD2 (5 bases). The CDR3 sequence is 12 residues long. Trimming pared 5 bases from V and 3 bases from J, leaving 8 bases between. CDR1 SGHRS and CDR2 YFSETQ come from the germline V gene. The CDR3 DNA reads TGCGCCAGCAGTACCGGGGAAGAGACCCAGTACTTC. Residues: CASSTGEETQYF.

This clonotype has ten or more counts. The rearrangement uses TRBV28 and TRBJ2-7; 9 positions match TRBD2. Looked up from germline, CDR1 is MDHEN and CDR2 is SYDVKM. The V and J ends lost 6 bases and 4 bases, in that order; junction bases with no gene match: 7. CDR3 length: 14 amino acids. This chain's CDR3 is CASRAEGLAYEQYF. CDR3 nucleotide sequence: TGTGCCAGCAGGGCCGAGGGACTAGCTTACGAGCAGTACTTC.

This clonotype appeared many times. The chain employs TRBV19 and TRBJ2-2, with 13 bases aligning to TRBD2. In germline, CDR1 is LNHDA, CDR2 SQIVND (reference sequence). V was pared by 4 bases and J by 5 bases, with 10 bases of the junction left unmatched. CDR3 length: 18 amino acids. CDR3 protein: CASSTPWTSGSGTGELFF. In nucleotides, the CDR3 is TGTGCCAGTAGTACCCCCTGGACTAGCGGGAGCGGAACCGGGGAGCTGTTTTTT.

At least ten counts were recorded for this clonotype. This sequence joins TRBV7-8 and TRBJ1-2; D uncertain. Trimming removed 4 bases from V and 2 bases from J, with 11 bases in between. CDR1 is SGHVS, CDR2 FQNEAQ, per germline. This CDR3 is built from 14 residues. The CDR3 sequence: CASSSRETNYGYTF. In DNA form, the CDR3 reads TGTGCCAGCAGCTCGAGGGAAACAAACTATGGCTACACCTTC.

There are many counts of this clonotype. V and J are TRBV28 and TRBJ2-1, with TRBD2 identical over 9 bases. With V trimmed by 3 bases and J by 9 bases, 6 bases remained unmatched. Germline V gene data show CDR1 as MDHEN and CDR2 as SYDVKM. This CDR3 is built from 14 residues. CDR3 nucleotides: TGTGCCAGCAGTTTGGGCGGGAGGGAGGTTGAGCAGTTCTTC. It codes for CASSLGGREVEQFF. The full variable domain, in which reference TRBV28 and TRBJ2-1 provide the parts outside the CDR3, is DVKVTQSSRYLVKRTGEKVFLECVQDMDHENMFWYRQDPGLGLRLIYFSYDVKMKEKGDIPEGYSVSREKKERFSLILESASTNQTSMYLCASSLGGREVEQFFGPGTRLTVL.

This clonotype was observed a handful of times. The chain has TRBV15 and TRBJ2-2; 15 nucleotides match TRBD2. J was trimmed by 5 bases and V by 0 bases; bases with no gene match: 7. The CDR3 has 19 residues. Per the germline V gene, CDR1 is LNHNV and CDR2 is YYDKDF (reference sequence). The CDR3 DNA follows: TGTGCCACCAGCAGAGATCGGGGGACTAGCGGGAGGCTTACCGGGGAGCTGTTTTTT. Translated: CATSRDRGTSGRLTGELFF.

V and J are TRBV9 and TRBJ1-1; 7 bases match TRBD1. CDR1 and CDR2 from the germline V gene are SGDLS and YYNGEE. The CDR3 consists of 15 residues. Losses at the gene ends were 3 bases for V and 5 bases for J; bases not matched to a gene: 10. CDR3 nucleotide sequence: TGTGCCAGCAGCGCTTTGGACAGGAGCGGTACTGAAGCTTTCTTT. This translates into CASSALDRSGTEAFF.

The table lists this clonotype with many counts. The chain employs TRBV24-1 and TRBJ2-2; 10 bases map to TRBD2. Germline V gene data show CDR1 as KGHDR and CDR2 as SFDVKD. This CDR3 is 21 amino acids long. Trimming took 3 bases from V and 0 from J; bases not matched to a gene: 15. The chain's CDR3 is CATSDPFGVPGLASNTGELFF. The CDR3 DNA reads TGTGCCACCAGTGATCCTTTTGGGGTACCGGGACTAGCGTCGAACACCGGGGAGCTGTTTTTT.

This clonotype has a count of ten or more. The chain recombines TRBV12-3 or TRBV12-4 with TRBJ1-1, with D unclear. The CDR3 totals 13 residues. V was pared by 7 bases and J by 1 base, with 10 bases between. The CDR3 spells CASTLQTNTEAFF. The CDR3 DNA sequence: TGTGCCAGCACCCTGCAAACGAACACTGAAGCTTTCTTT.

In its sample, this clonotype was seen a few times. The chain links TRBV6-4 to TRBJ1-5, with D maybe TRBD1 (5 bases). This CDR3 is built from 14 residues. With 6 bases removed from V and 7 bases from J, the gap between germline ends came to 16 bases. The germline CDR1 and CDR2 sequences are MRHNA and SNTAGT. The DNA for the CDR3 is TGTGCCAGCAGCCCTGATTTCGGGGGACAGCCCCAGCATTTT. Encoded protein: CASSPDFGGQPQHF.

This clonotype was observed at least ten times. The chain carries TRBV27 and TRBJ2-1; TRBD1 agrees at 9 bases. The CDR3 is made up of 15 amino acids. Germline V gene data show CDR1 as MNHEY and CDR2 as SMNVEV (reference sequence). Trimming removed 6 bases from V and 4 bases from J; junction bases left unmatched: 7. CDR3 sequence reads: CASRIDRGAYNEQFF. The DNA for the CDR3 is TGTGCCAGCAGGATAGACAGGGGGGCTTACAATGAGCAGTTCTTC.

This clonotype was counted a few times. The chain joins TRBV30 to TRBJ1-5; a weak D match, TRBD1 (5 bases). With 1 base removed from V and 9 bases from J, the gap between germline ends came to 16 bases. From germline, CDR1 is GTSNPN and CDR2 SVGIG (reference sequence). CDR3 length: 14 amino acids. CDR3 region: CAWSDFQGPRPQHF. DNA for the CDR3: TGTGCCTGGAGTGATTTCCAGGGACCCAGGCCCCAGCATTTT.

This clonotype appeared many times. The chain uses TRBV7-3 and TRBJ2-1; 12 nucleotides agree with TRBD2. The V gene end was trimmed by 2 bases and the J gene end by 12 bases; junction bases not matched to a gene: 2. The CDR3 has 13 amino acids. Germline V gene lookup returns CDR1 SGHTA and CDR2 FQGTGA. This chain's CDR3 is CASSLPGLAGQFF. CDR3 bases: TGTGCCAGCAGCTTACCGGGACTAGCGGGGCAGTTCTTC.

This clonotype was detected ten times or more. This chain joins TRBV30 and TRBJ1-2; TRBD1 is a possible D gene (5 bases). The CDR3 has 13 residues. Per germline, CDR1 GTSNPN and CDR2 SVGIG (reference sequence). Deletions cut 0 bases from V and 8 bases from J, with 13 bases between. The CDR3 DNA reads as TGTGCCTGGAGTGTAGACAGCTGGAGGGGCTACACCTTC. The encoded protein is CAWSVDSWRGYTF.

This clonotype was detected a few times. The rearrangement joins TRBV29-1 to TRBJ2-1, with TRBD2 matching over 14 bases. J lost 4 bases, V lost 6 bases, and 14 bases had no gene match. CDR1 is SQVTM and CDR2 is ANQGSEA in the germline V gene. The CDR3 totals 18 residues. The CDR3 loop reads CSVAGLAGELGFYNEQFF. CDR3 DNA sequence: TGCAGCGTGGCGGGACTAGCGGGAGAATTAGGATTTTACAATGAGCAGTTCTTC.

The V gene is TRBV28, the J gene TRBJ2-4; D not resolved. CDR1 and CDR2 from the germline V gene are MDHEN and SYDVKM. Between the trimmed V and J ends, which lost 2 bases and 0 bases, there was a span of 11 bases. The CDR3 length is 16 residues. CDR3 in amino acids: CASSLRPLQAKNIQYF. For the CDR3, the DNA is TGTGCCAGCAGTTTACGCCCTCTTCAAGCCAAAAACATTCAGTACTTC. The full variable domain, with the rest looked up from reference TRBV28 and TRBJ2-4, is DVKVTQSSRYLVKRTGEKVFLECVQDMDHENMFWYRQDPGLGLRLIYFSYDVKMKEKGDIPEGYSVSREKKERFSLILESASTNQTSMYLCASSLRPLQAKNIQYFGAGTRLSVL.

At least ten counts were recorded for this clonotype. The gene calls are TRBV20-1 and TRBJ2-7, with 11 bases identical to TRBD1. Germline CDR1 is DFQATT and CDR2 is SNEGSKA (reference sequence). Trimming removed 6 bases from V and 6 bases from J; junction bases left unmatched: 13. CDR3 length equals 15 residues. This CDR3 is CSAPIVGDRGIEQYF. The CDR3, as DNA: TGCAGTGCGCCTATCGTCGGGGACAGGGGGATCGAGCAGTACTTC.

The table lists this clonotype with a few counts. The chain couples TRBV6-1 to TRBJ1-5; no definite D call. Germline CDR1 reads MNHNS; CDR2 reads SASEGT. V gave up 6 bases and J gave up 7 bases, with 28 bases separating them. The CDR3 totals 18 residues. In nucleotides, the CDR3 is TGTGCCAGCAGCCATAGGAACCGCGTGGTGGGAAGACGGCAGCCCCAGCATTTT. The encoded protein is CASSHRNRVVGRRQPQHF.

The V call is TRBV28, the J call TRBJ1-2, with 10 bases identical to TRBD1. The junction had 15 bases not matched to a gene; V was cut back by 10 bases and J by 4 bases. Germline assignment: CDR1 MDHEN and CDR2 SYDVKM. The CDR3 runs to 16 residues. The CDR3 loop is CATSDRDRGALYGYTF. CDR3 nucleotide sequence: TGTGCCACCTCAGACCGGGACAGGGGCGCTCTCTATGGCTACACCTTC.

This clonotype appeared many times. This chain links TRBV11-2 with TRBJ2-6; D might be TRBD1 (5 bases). The CDR3 covers 19 residues. The germline V gene has CDR1 SGHAT and CDR2 FQNNGV. The ends were cut back, 5 bases at V and 0 bases at J, with 20 bases in the middle. CDR3 protein: CASSISRAGMSSGANVLTF. The DNA of the CDR3 is TGTGCCAGCAGCATCTCCAGGGCAGGGATGAGCTCTGGGGCCAACGTCCTGACTTTC.